One sample yielded the 9 T cell receptor beta chains listed below, sequenced in a study of identifying expanded T cells in peripheral blood. Produced via immunoSEQ multiplex PCR; TCRdb's table is partial and in-frame only. Of roughly 96,000 clones listed, roughly 88% are singletons. Sequenced sample: blood. The source is a person aged 18-70 years in good health.

This clone has just one count. This chain uses TRBV14 with TRBJ1-2, with D possibly TRBD1 on 6 matching bases. There are 17 residues in the CDR3. Germline loops: CDR1 SGHDN, CDR2 FVKESK. Deletions cut 4 bases from V and 0 bases from J, with 18 bases between. The CDR3 here is CASSPLRDTRANYGYTF. CDR3 bases: TGTGCCAGCAGCCCTCTCCGGGACACGAGGGCTAACTATGGCTACACCTTC.

The CDR3 here is CAWSVGLLWNSNQPQHF. Here the CDR3 DNA reads TGTGCCTGGAGTGTCGGACTGCTATGGAATAGCAATCAGCCCCAGCATTTT. The chain joins TRBV30 to TRBJ1-5; D gene unclear. Germline values: CDR1 GTSNPN, CDR2 SVGIG (reference sequence). The V end lost 0 bases, the J end lost 0 bases, and 15 bases lay between the germline ends. The CDR3 consists of 17 residues.

The chain employs TRBV4-2 and TRBJ1-1; 8 nucleotides agree with TRBD1. The trim removed 1 base at V and 1 base at J, leaving 2 bases unmatched. The germline CDR1 and CDR2 sequences are LGHNA and YNFKEQ. The CDR3 loop spans 15 amino acids. Here the CDR3 DNA reads TGTGCCAGCAGCCAAGGGGGGACAGGGAACACTGAAGCTTTCTTT. Translated: CASSQGGTGNTEAFF.

The sample holds a few counts of this clone. The chain links TRBV27 to TRBJ1-2; D is unresolved. Trimming shortened V by 5 bases and J by 3 bases, and 13 bases separated the two germline ends. Looked up from germline, CDR1 is MNHEY and CDR2 is SMNVEV (reference sequence). This CDR3 spans 14 amino acids. As DNA, the CDR3 is TGTGCCAGCAGTCCCACCCTCCACCACTATGGCTACACCTTC. This gives the protein CASSPTLHHYGYTF.

This clone has just one count. V gene TRBV9 combines with J gene TRBJ2-1, with D unclear. The CDR3 loop spans 14 amino acids. V lost 0 bases, J lost 6 bases, and 10 bases lay in between. Germline loops: CDR1 SGDLS, CDR2 YYNGEE. CDR3 sequence reads: CASSVAADGNEQFF. CDR3 DNA: TGTGCCAGCAGCGTAGCGGCTGATGGCAATGAGCAGTTCTTC.

This sequence joins TRBV9 and TRBJ2-1; D might be TRBD2 (6 bases). CDR3 length: 15 residues. Germline V gene sequence: CDR1 SGDLS, CDR2 YYNGEE. The V gene lost 0 bases and the J gene lost 7 bases, with 14 bases spanning the gap. CDR3 bases: TGTGCCAGCAGCGTAGCCCCGGGAGCCGGGAATGAGCAGTTCTTC. The encoded protein is CASSVAPGAGNEQFF.

The chain employs TRBV18 and TRBJ1-1; D not resolved. Germline V CDR1 and CDR2: KGHSH, LQKENI. There are 15 residues in the CDR3. The V end lost 5 bases, the J end lost 3 bases, and 16 bases lay between the germline ends. CDR3 DNA sequence: TGTGCCAGCTCATCCCCCGCAGGCGGGGACACTGAAGCTTTCTTT. Translated, it gives CASSSPAGGDTEAFF. Based on the CDR3 plus reference TRBV18 and TRBJ1-1, the full variable domain is NAGVMQNPRHLVRRRGQEARLRCSPMKGHSHVYWYRQLPEEGLKFMVYLQKENIIDESGMPKERFSAEFPKEGPSILRIQQVVRGDSAAYFCASSSPAGGDTEAFFGQGTRLTVV.

J is TRBJ2-1 and V is TRBV12-5; D unresolved. V dropped 4 bases and J dropped 8 bases, with 12 bases sitting between them. The CDR3 totals 13 residues. Germline CDR1 is LGHNT and CDR2 is FRNRAP. CDR3: CASGSLPGDEQFF. For the CDR3, the DNA is TGTGCTAGTGGTTCTCTCCCGGGCGATGAGCAGTTCTTC.

V is TRBV12-5 and J is TRBJ1-1; D possibly corresponds to TRBD1 (6 bases). The CDR3 is 15 residues long. Germline assignment: CDR1 LGHNT and CDR2 FRNRAP. V was pared by 2 bases and J by 2 bases, with 12 bases between. This chain's CDR3 is CASGLRGGTNTEAFF. DNA for the CDR3: TGTGCTAGTGGTTTGAGGGGGGGGACCAACACTGAAGCTTTCTTT.